One and the same sample provided the 23 T cell receptor beta chains below, sequenced in a study of cytomegalovirus exposure and HLA in healthy donors. The PCR had 60 Vbeta and 13 Jbeta primers. The protocol was immunoSEQ multiplex PCR, while the TCRdb copy is restricted to in-frame clones and leaves out a portion. The sample yields about 120,000 clones, 8.5% to 10% seen once. The sequenced sample consisted of PBMCs. The receptors originated from a man aged 30-40 years in good health and CMV-seronegative.

V is TRBV6-5 and J is TRBJ2-1, with a possible D match to TRBD2 (6 bases). Per germline, CDR1 MNHEY and CDR2 SVGAGI. CDR3 length: 16 amino acids. Trimming removed 0 bases from V and 8 bases from J, with 17 bases in between. DNA of the CDR3: TGTGCCAGCAGTTACTCGGATGCGGGGTCAGGGTATGAGCAGTTCTTC. This encodes CASSYSDAGSGYEQFF.

The rearrangement joins TRBV7-2 to TRBJ2-3, with 8 bases that match TRBD2. Per germline, CDR1 SGHTA and CDR2 FQGNSA. The ends lost 4 bases at V and 4 bases at J; junction bases unmatched: 7. The CDR3 is made up of 15 amino acids. The CDR3 reads CASSSLAGIADTQYF. The CDR3 DNA is TGTGCCAGCAGCTCTTTAGCGGGAATTGCAGATACGCAGTATTTT.

This clone was counted a few times. The chain has TRBV6-5 and TRBJ2-3; D not certain. Trimming took off 0 bases at V and 1 base at J, with 8 bases between the two ends. Germline V CDR1 and CDR2: MNHEY, SVGAGI. CDR3 length: 15 residues. CDR3 DNA: TGTGCCAGCAGTTACTCCCGGCAGGGCACAGATACGCAGTATTTT. Translated, it gives CASSYSRQGTDTQYF.

This clone has a count of ten or more. The chain couples TRBV27 to TRBJ1-4; possible D gene TRBD1, 6 bases. CDR3 length: 15 residues. In germline, CDR1 is MNHEY, CDR2 SMNVEV (reference sequence). Trimming shortened V by 6 bases and J by 8 bases, and 19 bases separated the two germline ends. The CDR3 nucleotides are TGTGCCAGCAGCACCCCGGGGGGGCGCCGAGAAAAACTGTTTTTT. It codes for CASSTPGGRREKLFF. Full variable domain (outside the CDR3, taken from reference TRBV27 and TRBJ1-4): EAQVTQNPRYLITVTGKKLTVTCSQNMNHEYMSWYRQDPGLGLRQIYYSMNVEVTDKGDVPEGYKVSRKEKRNFPLILESPSPNQTSLYFCASSTPGGRREKLFFGSGTQLSVL.

This clone was seen only a few times. This chain joins TRBV5-4 and TRBJ1-1; 7 bases are shared with TRBD1. CDR3 length equals 14 residues. From germline, CDR1 is SGHNT and CDR2 YYREEE (reference sequence). With V trimmed by 6 bases and J by 6 bases, 11 bases remained unmatched. This CDR3 reads CASTEGPGGPEAFF. In nucleotides, the CDR3 is TGTGCCAGCACGGAGGGGCCAGGGGGTCCTGAAGCTTTCTTT.

The genes are TRBV27 and TRBJ1-3; TRBD1 matches 7 bases. In germline, CDR1 is MNHEY, CDR2 SMNVEV (reference sequence). This CDR3 region has 16 residues. V trimming: 6 bases; J trimming: 6 bases; junction bases outside the gene matches: 14. DNA for the CDR3: TGTGCCAGCAGCCCACTCGGCAGGGGGTCAGAAAACACCATATATTTT. Translated, it gives CASSPLGRGSENTIYF.

This clone was counted between two and nine times. This chain uses TRBV27 with TRBJ2-7; D is undetermined. Germline assignment: CDR1 MNHEY and CDR2 SMNVEV (reference sequence). V shed 1 base and J shed 2 bases, with 9 bases lying between them. This CDR3 contains 14 residues. This CDR3 is CASSLLLGTYEQYF. The CDR3 DNA reads TGTGCCAGCAGTTTATTACTGGGCACCTACGAGCAGTACTTC.

The chain joins TRBV6-5 to TRBJ1-5; no clear D gene. Trimming took 6 bases from V and 4 from J, leaving 13 bases between them. Germline-derived CDR1 and CDR2 are MNHEY and SVGAGI. The CDR3 contains 14 residues. CDR3 nucleotides: TGTGCCAGCAGAGAGCCGTCAAAAAATCAGCCCCAGCATTTT. Protein: CASREPSKNQPQHF.

Turning to this clone: One end of the junction does not line up with germline, which may come from a read error. The V call is TRBV19, the J call TRBJ2-6; D ambiguous. This CDR3 is 15 amino acids long. Germline-derived CDR1 and CDR2 are LNHDA and SQIVND (reference sequence). DNA of the CDR3: TGTGCCAGTAGTATAGCCCACTCTGGTGCCAACGTCCTGACTTTC. Amino acids: CASSIAHSGANVLTF.

This clone was counted a few times. V usage is TRBV18 and J usage is TRBJ1-6; D is unresolved. V was pared by 6 bases and J by 5 bases, with 17 bases between. Germline CDR1 KGHSH, CDR2 LQKENI. The CDR3 covers 16 residues. The chain's CDR3 is CASSHSGAGNNSPLHF. The CDR3, as DNA: TGTGCCAGCTCTCACAGTGGTGCGGGGAATAATTCACCCCTCCACTTT.

This clone was counted only a few times. The chain couples TRBV4-3 to TRBJ2-3; no clear D. Germline-derived CDR1 and CDR2 are LGHNA and YSLEER. Trimming stripped 1 base from V and 2 bases from J, with 10 bases between. This CDR3 region has 15 residues. CDR3 DNA sequence: TGCGCCAGCAGCCAAGCTGTCAGTTCCACAGATACGCAGTATTTT. This sequence encodes CASSQAVSSTDTQYF.

The chain combines TRBV10-3 with TRBJ2-5; possible D gene TRBD2, 6 bases. The CDR3 is 15 amino acids. The germline V gene has CDR1 ENHRY and CDR2 SYGVKD. Trimming removed 6 bases at V and 3 bases at J, with 17 bases between. The CDR3 here is CAISPGRREEETQYF. The CDR3 nucleotides are TGTGCCATCAGCCCGGGGAGAAGGGAGGAAGAGACCCAGTACTTC.

In DNA, the CDR3 is TGTGCCAGCAGCCCCGGGGGGACTAGCGCCTACAATGAGCAGTTCTTC. Protein product: CASSPGGTSAYNEQFF. This chain links TRBV28 with TRBJ2-1; 10 bases are a match to TRBD2. The CDR3 has 16 residues. With V trimmed by 6 bases and J by 2 bases, 7 bases remained unmatched. The germline V gene has CDR1 MDHEN and CDR2 SYDVKM.

The chain couples TRBV5-1 to TRBJ2-5; maybe TRBD1 (6 bases). The CDR3 length is 15 residues. Germline loops: CDR1 SGHRS, CDR2 YFSETQ. V was shortened by 0 bases and J by 3 bases, with 12 bases between the two germline ends. The CDR3 here is CASSLARQGKETQYF. CDR3 sequence (DNA): TGCGCCAGCAGCTTGGCTCGGCAGGGGAAAGAGACCCAGTACTTC.

This rearrangement joins TRBV4-1 to TRBJ2-7; possible D gene TRBD2, 7 bases. The V end was cut by 0 bases, the J end by 7 bases, with 16 bases between. Germline V lookup: CDR1 MGHRA, CDR2 YSYEKL. The CDR3 consists of 15 residues. CDR3 DNA sequence: TGCGCCAGCAGCCAAGATGGCGGGGGCCTTTGGGAGCAGTACTTC. Translated: CASSQDGGGLWEQYF.

This chain connects TRBV6-5 to TRBJ2-3, with unresolved D. The CDR3 length is 11 residues. The germline gives CDR1 MNHEY, CDR2 SVGAGI. V was cut by 7 bases and J by 0 bases, with 2 bases left in between. CDR3 in amino acids: CASTSTDTQYF. The CDR3 nucleotides are TGTGCCAGCACTAGCACAGATACGCAGTATTTT.

This clone was counted between two and nine times. The chain links TRBV30 to TRBJ1-5; D possibly corresponds to TRBD1 (5 bases). The V and J ends lost 3 bases and 5 bases respectively, with 14 bases between them. The germline V gene encodes CDR1 GTSNPN and CDR2 SVGIG (reference sequence). The CDR3 has 14 residues. The CDR3 reads CAWRSGHSDQPQHF. The DNA of the CDR3 is TGTGCCTGGAGGTCCGGACACTCAGATCAGCCCCAGCATTTT. Full variable domain (remainder filled in from reference TRBV30 and TRBJ1-5): SQTIHQWPATLVQPVGSPLSLECTVEGTSNPNLYWYRQAAGRGLQLLFYSVGIGQISSEVPQNLSASRPQDRQFILSSKKLLLSDSGFYLCAWRSGHSDQPQHFGDGTRLSIL.

This clone showed up just a few times. The chain employs TRBV5-1 and TRBJ1-3; TRBD1 matches 7 bases. In germline, CDR1 is SGHRS, CDR2 YFSETQ. The CDR3 is 15 residues long. Losses at the gene ends were 4 bases for V and 2 bases for J; bases not matched to a gene: 6. The CDR3 region has the DNA TGCGCCAGCAGCCTTACAGGGGAAGCTGGAAACACCATATATTTT. Protein sequence: CASSLTGEAGNTIYF.

The chain joins TRBV4-3 to TRBJ1-6; D is uncertain. Germline CDR1 is LGHNA and CDR2 is YSLEER. V lost 0 bases and J 9 bases, leaving 12 bases between the germline ends. The CDR3 has 15 residues. CDR3 DNA: TGCGCCAGCAGCCAAGATCGCCTAGAAAGTTCACCCCTCCACTTT. It is translated as CASSQDRLESSPLHF.

This clone was picked up a small number of times. V usage is TRBV11-3 and J usage is TRBJ1-1, with D possibly matching TRBD1 (5 bases). This CDR3 region has 14 residues. Looked up from germline, CDR1 is SGHNT and CDR2 is YENEEA. The V end lost 3 bases, the J end lost 0 bases, and 8 bases lay between the germline ends. CDR3 coding DNA: TGTGCCAGCAGCTTTAACAGGATGAACACTGAAGCTTTCTTT. This encodes CASSFNRMNTEAFF.

This clone was seen only a few times. V gene TRBV30 combines with J gene TRBJ2-3; D is unclear. V was trimmed by 0 bases and J by 2 bases, leaving 9 bases between them. CDR3 length: 14 residues. Per germline, CDR1 GTSNPN and CDR2 SVGIG (reference sequence). DNA for the CDR3: TGTGCCTGGAGTGTTAACGACTTCACAGATACGCAGTATTTT. This sequence encodes CAWSVNDFTDTQYF.

On this clone: Other nucleotide sequences in the sample specify the same CDR3. The J gene is TRBJ2-7, the V gene TRBV14, with D tentatively TRBD1 (5 bases). This CDR3 has 15 amino acids. Germline V gene sequence: CDR1 SGHDN, CDR2 FVKESK. Trimming pared 9 bases from V and 2 bases from J, leaving 20 bases between. DNA of the CDR3: TGTGCCAGTAGTAACACATTAGACAGAGCCTACGAGCAGTACTTC. This translates into CASSNTLDRAYEQYF. Filled out from reference TRBV14 and TRBJ2-7, the complete variable domain reads EAGVTQFPSHSVIEKGQTVTLRCDPISGHDNLYWYRRVMGKEIKFLLHFVKESKQDESGMPNNRFLAERTGGTYSTLKVQPAELEDSGVYFCASSNTLDRAYEQYFGPGTRLTVT.

The rearrangement joins TRBV6-5 to TRBJ2-5; the D gene is possibly TRBD2 (5 bases). The CDR3 loop spans 13 amino acids. Germline values: CDR1 MNHEY, CDR2 SVGAGI. The V and J ends lost 5 bases and 1 base respectively, with 8 bases between them. CDR3 amino acids: CASSLGVQETQYF. DNA for the CDR3: TGTGCCAGCAGTCTGGGAGTCCAAGAGACCCAGTACTTC.